This TCR beta chain comes out of a study of cytomegalovirus exposure and HLA in healthy donors. Findings and caveats of the study: Roughly even sequencing depth across donors was the assumption behind the presence/absence analyses. High specificity and sensitivity for cytomegalovirus status were reported for the classifier. Overall, about 160 TCR beta chains were annotated as cytomegalovirus-associated.

In the PCR, 60 Vbeta and 13 Jbeta primers were used. Data came from immunoSEQ multiplex PCR; TCRdb stores just in-frame clones and leaves some out. Among about 92,000 clones listed, just under 70% were seen once. As for this clone: Its antigen is currently unknown.

V was clipped by 4 bases and J by 1 base, with 16 bases between them. CDR1 is KGHSH and CDR2 is LQKENI in the germline V gene. The CDR3 extends over 16 amino acids. Material: PBMCs. The sequence was obtained from a man aged 50-60 years in good health and CMV-seronegative. This sequence joins TRBV18 and TRBJ1-1, with a possible D match to TRBD1 (6 bases). The CDR3 here is CASSQWQGPENTEAFF. As DNA, the CDR3 is TGTGCCAGCTCACAGTGGCAGGGGCCCGAGAACACTGAAGCTTTCTTT.